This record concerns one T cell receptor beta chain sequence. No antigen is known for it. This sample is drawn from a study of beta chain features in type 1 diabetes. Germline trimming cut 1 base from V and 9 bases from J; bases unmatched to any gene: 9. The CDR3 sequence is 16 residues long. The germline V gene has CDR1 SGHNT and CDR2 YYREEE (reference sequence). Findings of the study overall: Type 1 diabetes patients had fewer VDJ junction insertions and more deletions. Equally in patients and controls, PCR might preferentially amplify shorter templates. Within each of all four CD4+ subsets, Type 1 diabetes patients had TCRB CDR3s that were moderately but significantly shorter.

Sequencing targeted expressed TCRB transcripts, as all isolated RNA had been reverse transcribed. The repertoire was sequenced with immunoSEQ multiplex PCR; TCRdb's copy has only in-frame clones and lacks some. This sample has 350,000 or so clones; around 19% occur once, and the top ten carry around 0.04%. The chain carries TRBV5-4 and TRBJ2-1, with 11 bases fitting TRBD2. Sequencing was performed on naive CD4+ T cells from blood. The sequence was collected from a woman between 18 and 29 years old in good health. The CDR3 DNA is TGTGCCAGCAGCTTGAGGCTAGCGGGAGGTAGCGGTGAGCAGTTCTTC. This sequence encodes CASSLRLAGGSGEQFF.